This T cell receptor beta chain was sequenced for a study of T cell repertoires in cytomegalovirus infection. Study information: Well-studied HLA-B-restricted epitopes and recently identified HLA-C-restricted epitopes of CMV were both used in the study.

TCRdb re-called the reads with MiXCR, one entry per CDR3 protein. The sample has tens of thousands of distinct CDR3 sequences; 28% are singletons. Points from the study as a whole: In two of eight donors, the top clonotype was HLA-C-restricted CMV-specific. Adding up the frequency of public TCR beta families identified people who carried CMV plus the relevant HLA.

This clonotype was picked up many times. What it binds is unknown. The source material was CD8+ T cells from cultured PBMCs, sampled from culture after CMV antigen stimulation. This receptor was taken from a human donor in good health (CMV status not recorded). Some clones in this sample may be carry-over from other donors' samples.

CDR3 sequence reads: CASSYSGTGELFF. CDR3 DNA: TGTGCCAGCAGTTACTCCGGCACCGGGGAGCTGTTTTTT. The V and J genes are TRBV6-5 and TRBJ2-2; D gene uncertain. Trimming removed 0 bases at V and 4 bases at J, with 3 bases between. Germline-derived CDR1 and CDR2 are MNHEY and SVGAGI. The CDR3 has 13 residues.